These 8 T cell receptor beta chains were all obtained from the same sample, sequenced in a study of cytomegalovirus exposure and HLA in healthy donors. Only in-frame clones appear in the TCRdb table, and some are missing; sequencing was by immunoSEQ multiplex PCR. Among 150,000 to 200,000 clones listed, roughly nine tenths were seen once. Material: PBMCs. The receptors derive from a woman younger than 45 in good health and CMV-seronegative.

The rearrangement links TRBV4-2 to TRBJ2-3; TRBD2 agrees at 10 bases. The CDR3 consists of 18 residues. From germline, CDR1 is LGHNA and CDR2 YNFKEQ. V lost 0 bases and J lost 1; bases outside the gene matches: 7. The CDR3 region is CASSQEERGGGGTDTQYF. The DNA for the CDR3 is TGTGCCAGCAGCCAAGAGGAGCGGGGGGGCGGGGGCACAGATACGCAGTATTTT.

The chain's CDR3 is CASRKNSQGRLETQYF. The CDR3 DNA reads as TGTGCCAGCAGGAAAAACAGCCAGGGGCGCTTAGAGACCCAGTACTTC. The chain recombines TRBV27 with TRBJ2-5; maybe TRBD1 (6 bases). Trimming removed 6 bases at V and 4 bases at J, with 21 bases between. In germline, CDR1 is MNHEY, CDR2 SMNVEV (reference sequence). This CDR3 is built from 16 residues.

The chain has TRBV28 and TRBJ2-1, with 8 bases that match TRBD2. Germline V lookup: CDR1 MDHEN, CDR2 SYDVKM. V shed 5 bases and J 8 bases; nucleotides not matched to a gene: 5. This CDR3 has 13 amino acids. CDR3 sequence: CASSPKREYEQFF. The CDR3 DNA reads as TGTGCCAGCAGTCCCAAGCGGGAGTATGAGCAGTTCTTC.

V gene TRBV29-1 combines with J gene TRBJ2-2; 9 positions agree with TRBD1. V lost 6 bases to trimming and J lost 6 bases; unmatched junction nucleotides: 11. The CDR3 totals 15 residues. Per germline, CDR1 SQVTM and CDR2 ANQGSEA. CDR3 nucleotides: TGCAGCGTGGTCGGGGGACAGGGTATGTCCGGGGAGCTGTTTTTT. Translation: CSVVGGQGMSGELFF.

J is TRBJ2-7 and V is TRBV4-2; 7 bases align to TRBD2. The CDR3 is 16 amino acids. J gave up 4 bases and V 0 bases, and 9 bases lay outside the gene matches. Germline assignment: CDR1 LGHNA and CDR2 YNFKEQ. The CDR3 DNA is TGTGCCAGCAGCCAAGAATTCCTAGCGGAGCGATACGAGCAGTACTTC. It specifies CASSQEFLAERYEQYF.

V and J are TRBV28 and TRBJ1-3; the match to TRBD1 covers 9 bases. J lost 4 bases, V lost 5 bases, and 9 bases had no gene match. From germline, CDR1 is MDHEN and CDR2 SYDVKM. The CDR3 contains 16 residues. The CDR3 here is CASSPPGQGAGNTIYF. CDR3 nucleotide sequence: TGTGCCAGCAGTCCCCCGGGACAGGGTGCAGGAAACACCATATATTTT.

This clone was seen just once. J is TRBJ2-2 and V is TRBV6-5; D gene unclear. CDR1 and CDR2 (germline): MNHEY, SVGAGI. The V gene lost 0 bases and the J gene lost 6 bases, with 5 bases spanning the gap. The CDR3 has 13 residues. CDR3 residues: CASSYSLSGELFF. The CDR3, as DNA: TGTGCCAGCAGTTACTCGTTATCCGGGGAGCTGTTTTTT.

The V gene is TRBV15, the J gene TRBJ2-7, with 9 nucleotides matching TRBD1. Unmatched junction bases numbered 13, after V lost 4 bases and J lost 3 bases. CDR1 and CDR2 from the germline V gene are LNHNV and YYDKDF (reference sequence). This CDR3 region has 17 residues. The CDR3: CATSTDRDRDTVYEQYF. The CDR3 DNA follows: TGTGCCACCAGCACCGACCGGGACAGGGATACCGTCTACGAGCAGTACTTC.